This entry describes one T cell receptor beta chain. TCRdb's table, derived via immunoSEQ multiplex PCR, lists solely in-frame clones and lacks some. The table lists about 12,000 clones, around four fifths of them singletons. The entry originates in a study of tumor-infiltrating lymphocytes in localized non-small cell lung cancer. At the level of the study: Tumor tissue and non-adjacent uninvolved lung came from each patient.

The sequenced sample consisted of uninvolved lung tissue not adjacent to the tumor. The sequence derives from a human donor with non-small cell lung cancer.

DNA for the CDR3: TGTGCCAGCAGCTTAGGGCAGACCACTTCACCCCTCCACTTT. Amino acids: CASSLGQTTSPLHF. The rearrangement links TRBV7-2 to TRBJ1-6; no clear D gene. This CDR3 comprises 14 residues. The ends were cut back, 1 base at V and 9 bases at J, with 10 bases in the middle. Germline V gene sequence: CDR1 SGHTA, CDR2 FQGNSA.